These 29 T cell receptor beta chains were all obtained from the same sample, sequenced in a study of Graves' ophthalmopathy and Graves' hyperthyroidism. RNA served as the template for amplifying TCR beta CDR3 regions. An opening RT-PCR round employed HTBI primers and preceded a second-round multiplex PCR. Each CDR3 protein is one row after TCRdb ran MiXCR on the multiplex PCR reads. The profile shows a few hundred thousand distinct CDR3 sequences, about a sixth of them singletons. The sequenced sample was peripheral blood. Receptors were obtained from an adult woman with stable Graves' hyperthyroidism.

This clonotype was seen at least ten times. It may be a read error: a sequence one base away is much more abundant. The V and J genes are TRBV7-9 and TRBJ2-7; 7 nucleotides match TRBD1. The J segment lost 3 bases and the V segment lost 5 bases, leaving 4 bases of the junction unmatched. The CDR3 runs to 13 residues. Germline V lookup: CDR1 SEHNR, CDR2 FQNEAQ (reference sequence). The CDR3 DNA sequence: TGTGCCAGCAGCACGAGACAGGGCTACGAGCAGTACTTC. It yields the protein CASSTRQGYEQYF.

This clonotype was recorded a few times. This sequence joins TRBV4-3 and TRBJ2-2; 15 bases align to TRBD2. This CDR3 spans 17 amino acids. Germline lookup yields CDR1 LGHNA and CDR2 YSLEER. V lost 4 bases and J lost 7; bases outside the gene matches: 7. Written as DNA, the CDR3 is TGCGCCAGCAGCCTCGGGACTAGCGGGAGGTTGGGCGGGGAGCTGTTTTTT. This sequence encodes CASSLGTSGRLGGELFF.

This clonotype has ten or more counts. Here the CDR3 DNA reads TGTGCCAGCAGGTGGACCGGGGAGCTGTTTTTT. This encodes CASRWTGELFF. The chain joins TRBV6-1 to TRBJ2-2, with D unresolved. The V end lost 6 bases, the J end lost 5 bases, and 4 bases lay between the germline ends. Germline CDR1 MNHNS, CDR2 SASEGT. The CDR3 covers 11 residues.

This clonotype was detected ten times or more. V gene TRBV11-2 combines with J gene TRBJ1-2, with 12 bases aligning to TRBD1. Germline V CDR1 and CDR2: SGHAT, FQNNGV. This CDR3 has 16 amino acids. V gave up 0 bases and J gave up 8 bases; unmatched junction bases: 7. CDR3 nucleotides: TGTGCCAGCAGCTTAGAGCTGGGACAGGGGGCGAAGGGCTACACCTTC. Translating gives CASSLELGQGAKGYTF.

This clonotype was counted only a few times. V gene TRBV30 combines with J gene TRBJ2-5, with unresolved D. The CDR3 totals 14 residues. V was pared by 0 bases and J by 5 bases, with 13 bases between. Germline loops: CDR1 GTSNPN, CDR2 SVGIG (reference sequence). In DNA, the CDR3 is TGTGCCTGGAGTGTACGGTGGGATAGGGAGACCCAGTACTTC. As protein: CAWSVRWDRETQYF.

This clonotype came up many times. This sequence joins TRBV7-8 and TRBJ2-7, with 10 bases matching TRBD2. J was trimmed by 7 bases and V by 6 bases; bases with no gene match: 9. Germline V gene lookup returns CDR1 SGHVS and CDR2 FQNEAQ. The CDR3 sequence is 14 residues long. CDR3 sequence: CASSPGTSDLEQYF. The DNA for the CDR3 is TGTGCCAGCAGTCCCGGGACTAGCGACCTTGAGCAGTACTTC.

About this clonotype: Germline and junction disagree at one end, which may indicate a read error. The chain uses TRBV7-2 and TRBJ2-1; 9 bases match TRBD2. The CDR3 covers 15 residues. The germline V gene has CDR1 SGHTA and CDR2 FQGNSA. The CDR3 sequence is CASSPLSGSGNEKFF. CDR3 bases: TGTGCCAGCAGCCCCCTTAGCGGGAGTGGAAATGAGAAGTTCTTC. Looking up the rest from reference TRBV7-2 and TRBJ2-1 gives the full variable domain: GAGVSQSPSNKVTEKGKDVELRCDPISGHTALYWYRQSLGQGLEFLIYFQGNSAPDKSGLPSDRFSAERTGGSVSTLTIQRTQQEDSAVYLCASSPLSGSGNEKFFGPGTRLTVL.

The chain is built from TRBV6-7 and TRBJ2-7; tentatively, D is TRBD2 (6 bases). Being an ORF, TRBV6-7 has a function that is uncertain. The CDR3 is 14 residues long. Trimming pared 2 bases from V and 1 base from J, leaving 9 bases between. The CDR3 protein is CASSYEAGSYEQYF. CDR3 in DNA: TGTGCCAGCAGTTACGAGGCGGGATCCTACGAGCAGTACTTC.

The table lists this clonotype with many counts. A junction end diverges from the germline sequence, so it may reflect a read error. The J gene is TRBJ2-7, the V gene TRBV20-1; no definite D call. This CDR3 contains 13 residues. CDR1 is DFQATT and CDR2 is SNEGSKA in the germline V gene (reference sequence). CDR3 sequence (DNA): TGCGGTGCTAGATCCGGATCCTTCTACGAGCAGTACTTC. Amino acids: CGARSGSFYEQYF.

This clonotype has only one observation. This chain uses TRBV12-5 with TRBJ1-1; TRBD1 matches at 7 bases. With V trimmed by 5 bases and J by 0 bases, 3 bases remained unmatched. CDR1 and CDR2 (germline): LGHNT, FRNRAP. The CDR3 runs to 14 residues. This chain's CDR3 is CASGPRGLNTEAFF. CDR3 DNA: TGTGCTAGTGGTCCCAGGGGGTTGAACACTGAAGCTTTCTTT.

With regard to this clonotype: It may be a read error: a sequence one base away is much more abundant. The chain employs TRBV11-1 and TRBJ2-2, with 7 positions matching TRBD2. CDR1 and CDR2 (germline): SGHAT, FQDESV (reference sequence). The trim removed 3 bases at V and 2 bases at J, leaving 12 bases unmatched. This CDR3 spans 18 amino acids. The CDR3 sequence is CASSFLAEIGDNTGELFF. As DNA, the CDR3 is TGTGCCAGCAGCTTTCTAGCGGAAATTGGGGATAACACCGGGGAGCTGTTTTTT. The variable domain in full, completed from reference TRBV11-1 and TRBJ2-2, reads EAEVAQSPRYKITEKSQAVAFWCDPISGHATLYWYRQILGQGPELLVQFQDESVVDDSQLPKDRFSAERLKGVDSTLKIQPAELGDSAMYLCASSFLAEIGDNTGELFFGEGSRLTVL.

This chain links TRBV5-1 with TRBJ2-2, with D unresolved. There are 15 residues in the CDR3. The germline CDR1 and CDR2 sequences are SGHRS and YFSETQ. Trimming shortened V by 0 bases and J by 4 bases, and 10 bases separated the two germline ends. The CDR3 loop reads CASSLDPQRTGELFF. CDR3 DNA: TGCGCCAGCAGCTTGGACCCCCAGCGCACCGGGGAGCTGTTTTTT.

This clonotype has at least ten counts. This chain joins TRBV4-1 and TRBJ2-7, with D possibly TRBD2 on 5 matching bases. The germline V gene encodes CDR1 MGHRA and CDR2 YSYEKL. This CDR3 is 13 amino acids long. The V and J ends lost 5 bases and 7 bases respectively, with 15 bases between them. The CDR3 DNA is TGCGCCAGCAGCACCGGATACGGGGTTGAGCAGTACTTC. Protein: CASSTGYGVEQYF.

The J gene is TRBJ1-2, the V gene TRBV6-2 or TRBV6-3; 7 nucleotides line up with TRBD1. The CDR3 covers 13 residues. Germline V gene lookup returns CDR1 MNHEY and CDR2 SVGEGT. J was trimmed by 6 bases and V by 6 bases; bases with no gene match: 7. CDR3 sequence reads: CASSLGTADGYTF. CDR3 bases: TGTGCCAGCAGCCTAGGGACAGCGGATGGCTACACCTTC.

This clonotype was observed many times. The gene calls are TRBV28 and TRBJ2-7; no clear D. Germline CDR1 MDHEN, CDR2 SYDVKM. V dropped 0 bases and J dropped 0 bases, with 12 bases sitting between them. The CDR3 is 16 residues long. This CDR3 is CASSLWDGSSSYEQYF. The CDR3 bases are TGTGCCAGCAGTTTATGGGACGGCTCAAGCTCCTACGAGCAGTACTTC.

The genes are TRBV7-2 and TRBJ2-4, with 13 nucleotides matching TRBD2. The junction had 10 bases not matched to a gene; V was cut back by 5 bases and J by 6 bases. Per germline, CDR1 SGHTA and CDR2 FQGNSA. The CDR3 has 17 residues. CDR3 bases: TGTGCCAGCAGCCCAGGGACTAGCGGGGTTTTCCGAAACATTCAGTACTTC. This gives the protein CASSPGTSGVFRNIQYF. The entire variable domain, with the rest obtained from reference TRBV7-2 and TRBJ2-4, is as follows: GAGVSQSPSNKVTEKGKDVELRCDPISGHTALYWYRQSLGQGLEFLIYFQGNSAPDKSGLPSDRFSAERTGGSVSTLTIQRTQQEDSAVYLCASSPGTSGVFRNIQYFGAGTRLSVL.

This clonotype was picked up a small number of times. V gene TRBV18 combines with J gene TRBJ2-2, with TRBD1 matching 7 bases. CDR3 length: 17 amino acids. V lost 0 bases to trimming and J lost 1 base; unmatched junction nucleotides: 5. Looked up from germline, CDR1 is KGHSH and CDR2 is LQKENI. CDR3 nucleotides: TGTGCCAGCTCACCACCAACCGGGACAGAGAACACCGGGGAGCTGTTTTTT. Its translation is CASSPPTGTENTGELFF.

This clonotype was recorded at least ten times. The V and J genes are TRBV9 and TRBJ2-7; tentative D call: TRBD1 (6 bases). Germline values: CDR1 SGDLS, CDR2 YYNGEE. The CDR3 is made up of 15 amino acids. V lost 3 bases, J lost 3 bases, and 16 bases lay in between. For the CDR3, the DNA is TGTGCCAGCAGCGAAACCGGGACATCGGGCTACGAGCAGTACTTC. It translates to CASSETGTSGYEQYF.

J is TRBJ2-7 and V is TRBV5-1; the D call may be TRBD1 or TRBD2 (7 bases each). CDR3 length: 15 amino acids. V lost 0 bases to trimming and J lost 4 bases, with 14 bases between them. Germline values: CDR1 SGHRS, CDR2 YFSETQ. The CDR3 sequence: CASSLVGRGGYEQYF. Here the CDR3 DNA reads TGCGCCAGCAGCTTGGTCGGCAGGGGGGGTTACGAGCAGTACTTC.

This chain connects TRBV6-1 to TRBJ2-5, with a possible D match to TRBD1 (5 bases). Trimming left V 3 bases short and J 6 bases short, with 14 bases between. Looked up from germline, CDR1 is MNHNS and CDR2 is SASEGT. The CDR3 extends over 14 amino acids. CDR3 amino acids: CASSDRSGIKTQYF. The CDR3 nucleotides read TGTGCCAGCAGTGACAGGTCAGGGATTAAGACCCAGTACTTC.

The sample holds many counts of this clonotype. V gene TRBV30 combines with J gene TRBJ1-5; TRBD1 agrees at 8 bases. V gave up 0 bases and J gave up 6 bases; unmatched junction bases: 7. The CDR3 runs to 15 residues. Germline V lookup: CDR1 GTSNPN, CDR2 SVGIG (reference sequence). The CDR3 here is CAWSVQGARSQPQHF. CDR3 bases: TGTGCCTGGAGTGTTCAGGGGGCTCGATCTCAGCCCCAGCATTTT.

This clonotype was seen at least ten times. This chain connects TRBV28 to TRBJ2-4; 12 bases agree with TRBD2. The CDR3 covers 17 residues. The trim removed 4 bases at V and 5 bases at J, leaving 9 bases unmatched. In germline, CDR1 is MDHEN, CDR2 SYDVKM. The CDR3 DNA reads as TGTGCCAGCAGTTCCCTTGGACTAGCGGGGAACCAAAACATTCAGTACTTC. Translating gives CASSSLGLAGNQNIQYF. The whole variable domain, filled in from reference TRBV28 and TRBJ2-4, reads DVKVTQSSRYLVKRTGEKVFLECVQDMDHENMFWYRQDPGLGLRLIYFSYDVKMKEKGDIPEGYSVSREKKERFSLILESASTNQTSMYLCASSSLGLAGNQNIQYFGAGTRLSVL.

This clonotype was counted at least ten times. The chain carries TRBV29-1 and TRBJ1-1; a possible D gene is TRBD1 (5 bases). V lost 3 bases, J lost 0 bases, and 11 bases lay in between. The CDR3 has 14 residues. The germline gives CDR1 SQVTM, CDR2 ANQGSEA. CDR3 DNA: TGCAGCGTTGATTTAAGCAGGGTGAACACTGAAGCTTTCTTT. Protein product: CSVDLSRVNTEAFF.

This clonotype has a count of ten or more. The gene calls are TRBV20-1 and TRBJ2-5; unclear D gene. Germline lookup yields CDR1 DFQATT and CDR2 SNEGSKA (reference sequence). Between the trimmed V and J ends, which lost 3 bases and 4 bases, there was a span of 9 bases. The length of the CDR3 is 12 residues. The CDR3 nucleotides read TGCAGTGCTAGTGGGCCGGCAGAGACCCAGTACTTC. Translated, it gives CSASGPAETQYF.

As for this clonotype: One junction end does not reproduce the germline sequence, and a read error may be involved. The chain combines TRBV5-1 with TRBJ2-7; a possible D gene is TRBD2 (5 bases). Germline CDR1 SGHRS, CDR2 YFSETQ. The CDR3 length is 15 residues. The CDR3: CASSWSSSSSYERYF. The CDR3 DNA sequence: TGCGCCAGCAGCTGGTCTAGCAGTAGCTCCTACGAGCGGTACTTC.

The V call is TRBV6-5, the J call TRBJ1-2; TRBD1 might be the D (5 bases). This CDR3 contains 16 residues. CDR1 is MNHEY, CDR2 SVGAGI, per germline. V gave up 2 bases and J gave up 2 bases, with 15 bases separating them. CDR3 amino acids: CASSYALDNLNYGYTF. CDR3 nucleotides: TGTGCCAGCAGTTACGCCCTGGACAACCTAAACTATGGCTACACCTTC.

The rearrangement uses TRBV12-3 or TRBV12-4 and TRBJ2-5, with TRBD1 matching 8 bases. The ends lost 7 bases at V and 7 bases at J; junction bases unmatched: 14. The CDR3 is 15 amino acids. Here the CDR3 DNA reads TGTGCCAGCACTCCACAAGGACAGGGCCAGGGGACCCAGTACTTC. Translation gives CASTPQGQGQGTQYF.

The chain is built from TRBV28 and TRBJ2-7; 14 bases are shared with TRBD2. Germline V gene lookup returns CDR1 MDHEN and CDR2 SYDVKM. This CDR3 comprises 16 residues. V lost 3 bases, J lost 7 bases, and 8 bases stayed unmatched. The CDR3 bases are TGTGCCAGCAGTTTCCGATGGACTAGCGGGAGGTTTGAGCAGTACGTC. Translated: CASSFRWTSGRFEQYV.

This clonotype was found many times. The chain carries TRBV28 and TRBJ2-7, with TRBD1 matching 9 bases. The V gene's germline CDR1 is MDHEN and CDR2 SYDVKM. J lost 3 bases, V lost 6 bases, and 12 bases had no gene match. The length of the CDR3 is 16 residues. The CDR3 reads CASSKMGTGILYEQYF. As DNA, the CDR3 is TGTGCCAGCAGCAAAATGGGGACAGGGATTCTCTACGAGCAGTACTTC.